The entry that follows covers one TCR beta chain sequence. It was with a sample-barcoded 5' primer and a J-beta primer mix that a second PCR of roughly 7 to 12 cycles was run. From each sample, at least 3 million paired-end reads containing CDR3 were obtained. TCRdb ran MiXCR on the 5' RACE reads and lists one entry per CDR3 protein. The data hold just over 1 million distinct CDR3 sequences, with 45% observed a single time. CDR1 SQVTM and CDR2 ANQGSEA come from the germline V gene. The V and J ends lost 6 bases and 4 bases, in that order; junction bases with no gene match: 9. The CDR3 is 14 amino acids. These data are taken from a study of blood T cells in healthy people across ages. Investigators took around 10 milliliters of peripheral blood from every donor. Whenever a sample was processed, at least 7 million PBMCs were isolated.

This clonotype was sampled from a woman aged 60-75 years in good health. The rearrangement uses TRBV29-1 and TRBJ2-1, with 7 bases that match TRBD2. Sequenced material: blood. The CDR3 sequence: CSVSGGGVYNEQFF. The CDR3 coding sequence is TGCAGCGTATCAGGTGGGGGGGTTTACAATGAGCAGTTCTTC.